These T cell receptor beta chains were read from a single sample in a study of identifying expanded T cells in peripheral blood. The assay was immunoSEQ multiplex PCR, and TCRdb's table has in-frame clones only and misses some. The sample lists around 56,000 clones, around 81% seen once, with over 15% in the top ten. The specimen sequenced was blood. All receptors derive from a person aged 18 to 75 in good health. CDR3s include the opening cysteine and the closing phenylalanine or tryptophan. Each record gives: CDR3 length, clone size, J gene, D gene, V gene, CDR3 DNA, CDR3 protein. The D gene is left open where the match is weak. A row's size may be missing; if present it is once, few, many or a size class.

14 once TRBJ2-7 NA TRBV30 TGTGCCTGGAGTCGGGGCGAAGGTACCTACGAGCAGTACTTC CAWSRGEGTYEQYF
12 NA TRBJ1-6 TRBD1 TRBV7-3 TGTGCCAGCAGTTCCACAGGGGGTCCCCTCCACTTT CASSSTGGPLHF
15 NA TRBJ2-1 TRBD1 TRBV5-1 TGCGCCAGCAGCCTTCCGACAGGGTTGAGCAATGAGCAGTTCTTC CASSLPTGLSNEQFF
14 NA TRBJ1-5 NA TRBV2 TGTGCCAGCAGTCGGAGGGGAAATGATCAGCCCCAGCATTTT CASSRRGNDQPQHF
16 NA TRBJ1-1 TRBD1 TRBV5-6 TGTGCCAGCAGCTTGGGAGGGACAGGGCGATCCGCTGAAGCTTTCTTT CASSLGGTGRSAEAFF
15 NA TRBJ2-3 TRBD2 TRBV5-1 TGCGCCAGCAGCTTAGACGGGAGGGCCGTAGATACGCAGTATTTT CASSLDGRAVDTQYF
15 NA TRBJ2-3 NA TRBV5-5 TGTGCCAGCAGCTTGTGGACGTCTAGCACAGATACGCAGTATTTT CASSLWTSSTDTQYF
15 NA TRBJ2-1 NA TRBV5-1 TGCGCCAGCAGCTTACAGGATAGCTCCTACAATGAGCAGTTCTTC CASSLQDSSYNEQFF
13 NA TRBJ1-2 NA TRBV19 TGTGCCAGTAGTATATCAACAGGGTATGGCTACACCTTC CASSISTGYGYTF
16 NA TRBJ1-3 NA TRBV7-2 TGTGCCAGCAGCTTAGCGTTGGGGGACTCTGGAAACACCATATATTTT CASSLALGDSGNTIYF
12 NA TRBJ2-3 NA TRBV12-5 TGTGCTAGTGCCGGGGCCACAGATACGCAGTATTTT CASAGATDTQYF
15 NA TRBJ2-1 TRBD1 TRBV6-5 TGTGCCAGCAGTTCCGCCGGACAGGGGAGGAATGAGCAGTTCTTC CASSSAGQGRNEQFF
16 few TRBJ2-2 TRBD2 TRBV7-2 TGTGCCAGCAGCCCCTATAGTAGCGGGACGACCGGGGAGCTGTTTTTT CASSPYSSGTTGELFF
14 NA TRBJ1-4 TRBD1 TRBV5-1 TGCGCCAGCAGCCAGACAGGGGGCAATGAAAAACTGTTTTTT CASSQTGGNEKLFF
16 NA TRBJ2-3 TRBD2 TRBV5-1 TGCGCCAGCAGCTTGGATCGAGGCGGGGGGATAAATACGCAGTATTTT CASSLDRGGGINTQYF
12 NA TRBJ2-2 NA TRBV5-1 TGCGCCAGCAGACGAGGGACCGGGGAGCTGTTTTTT CASRRGTGELFF
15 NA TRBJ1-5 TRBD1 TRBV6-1 TGTGCCAGCAGACCTTACAGGGACAGGGATCAGCCCCAGCATTTT CASRPYRDRDQPQHF
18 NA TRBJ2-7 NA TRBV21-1 TGTGCCAGCAGCAAAGGGTCCAAAAAAACAGGGGAGGTCTACGAGCAGTACTTC CASSKGSKKTGEVYEQYF
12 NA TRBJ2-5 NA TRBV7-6 TGTGCCAGCAGCTCTTCTGGGGGAACCCAGTACTTC CASSSSGGTQYF
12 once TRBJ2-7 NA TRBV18 TGTGCCAGCTCACCAGGCAGCCTCGAGCAGTACTTC CASSPGSLEQYF
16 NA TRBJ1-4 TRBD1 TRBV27 TGTGCCAGCAGTTTACTGGGACAGGCCAAGGGTGAAAAACTGTTTTTT CASSLLGQAKGEKLFF
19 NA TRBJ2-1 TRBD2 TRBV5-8 TGTGCCAGCAGCTTGTGGACTAGCGGGGATCTTTATTCCTACAATGAGCAGTTCTTC CASSLWTSGDLYSYNEQFF
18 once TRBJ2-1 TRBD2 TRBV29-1 TGCAGCGTCGCGGGACTAGCGGGATCTCAAGCCTCCTACAATGAGCAGTTCTTC CSVAGLAGSQASYNEQFF
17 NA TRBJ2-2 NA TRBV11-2 TGTGCCAGCAGCTTGAGGGGTGGCATGGCGAACACCGGGGAGCTGTTTTTT CASSLRGGMANTGELFF
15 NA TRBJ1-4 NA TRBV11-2 TGTGCCAGCAGCCCGAGGACAGTCCTCAATGAAAAACTGTTTTTT CASSPRTVLNEKLFF
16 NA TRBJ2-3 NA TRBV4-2 TGTGCCAGCAGCCAAAACAGGGCCAAAACCACAGATACGCAGTATTTT CASSQNRAKTTDTQYF
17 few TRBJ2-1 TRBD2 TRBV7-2 TGTGCCAGCAGCGGAGGACCCCCGGGACTAGTCTACAATGAGCAGTTCTTC CASSGGPPGLVYNEQFF
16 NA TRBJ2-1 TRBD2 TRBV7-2 TGTGCCAGCAGCGCAGCGGGGGGACCTTCCTACAATGAGCAGTTCTTC CASSAAGGPSYNEQFF
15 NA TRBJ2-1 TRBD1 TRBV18 TGTGCCAGCTCTCGGACAGGGGAGGGAATCGATGAGCAGTTCTTC CASSRTGEGIDEQFF
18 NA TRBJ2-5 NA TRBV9 TGTGCCAGCAGCGTAGCTCCCGATGGGGGATTGGGGCAAGAGACCCAGTACTTC CASSVAPDGGLGQETQYF
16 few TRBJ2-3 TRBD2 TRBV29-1 TGCAGCGTTGAAGTGCGAGTGGGAGGGCCTTTGGATACGCAGTATTTT CSVEVRVGGPLDTQYF
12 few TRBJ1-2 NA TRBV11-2 TGTGCCAGCAGCTTATGGGCGGTAGGCTACACCTTC CASSLWAVGYTF
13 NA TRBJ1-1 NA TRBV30 TGTGCCTGGAGTTACCGGGGCCAGATAGCAGCTTTCTTT CAWSYRGQIAAFF
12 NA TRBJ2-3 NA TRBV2 TGTGCCAGCAGGATGGGCACAGATACGCAGTATTTT CASRMGTDTQYF
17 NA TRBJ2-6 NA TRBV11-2 TGTGCCAGCAGCCTCCGCCATGGGGGTTCAGGGGCCAACGTCCTGACTTTC CASSLRHGGSGANVLTF
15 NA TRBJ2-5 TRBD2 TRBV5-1 TGCGCCAGCAGCTTGAAGGGGACTAGTGAAGCGACCCAGTACTTC CASSLKGTSEATQYF
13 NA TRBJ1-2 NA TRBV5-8 TGTGCCAGCAGCGTCCAGGGAGTCTATGGCTACACCTTC CASSVQGVYGYTF
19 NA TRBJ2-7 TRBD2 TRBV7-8 TGTGCCAGCAGCTTAGCGCTTCTAGCGGGAGGGTCGTCGACCTACGAGCAGTACTTC CASSLALLAGGSSTYEQYF
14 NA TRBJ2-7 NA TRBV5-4 TGTGCCAGCAAGGACCGCGGGGAATCCTACGAGCAGTACTTC CASKDRGESYEQYF
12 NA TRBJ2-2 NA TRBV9 TGTGCCAGCAGCGGCGAATTAACTTGGCTGTTTTTT CASSGELTWLFF
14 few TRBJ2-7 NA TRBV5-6 TGTGCCAGCAGCTTGTCGGGACGAACCTACGAGCAGTACTTC CASSLSGRTYEQYF
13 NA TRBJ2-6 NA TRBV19 TGTGCCAGTAGTATACCTGGGGCCAACGTCCTGACTTTC CASSIPGANVLTF
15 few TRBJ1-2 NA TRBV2 TGTGCCAGCATAAGAGACCGGGCTGTTAACTATGGCTACACCTTC CASIRDRAVNYGYTF
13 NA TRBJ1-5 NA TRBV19 TGTGCCAGTAGCCTAATCCTCAATCAGCCCCAGCATTTT CASSLILNQPQHF
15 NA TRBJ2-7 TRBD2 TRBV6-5 TGTGCCAGCAGTTTTAGCGGGAGTGGGACCTACGAGCAGTACTTC CASSFSGSGTYEQYF
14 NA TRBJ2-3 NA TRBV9 TGTGCCAGCAGTGGGAGCGGGAGCACAGATACGCAGTATTTT CASSGSGSTDTQYF
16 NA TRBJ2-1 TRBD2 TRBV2 TGTGCCAGCAGTGGGACTAGCGGGAGGGCCGGCAATGAGCAGTTCTTC CASSGTSGRAGNEQFF
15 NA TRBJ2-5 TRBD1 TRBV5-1 TGCGCCAGCAGGCTGGGACAGGGGACCCAAGAGACCCAGTACTTC CASRLGQGTQETQYF
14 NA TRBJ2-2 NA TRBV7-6 TGTGCCAGCAGCTTAGGCGGGGCCGGAGGGGAGCTGTTTTTT CASSLGGAGGELFF
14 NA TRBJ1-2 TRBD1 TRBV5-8 TGTGCCAGCAGCTTTATACAGGGAGGGGGCGGCTACACCTTC CASSFIQGGGGYTF
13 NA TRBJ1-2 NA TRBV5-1 TGCGCCAGCAGCTTCCAGGGTTGGGATGGCTACACCTTC CASSFQGWDGYTF
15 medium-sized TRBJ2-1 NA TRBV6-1 TGTGCCAGCAGTGAAGATCTGACAGACTACAATGAGCAGTTCTTC CASSEDLTDYNEQFF
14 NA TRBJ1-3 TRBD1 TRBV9 TGTGCCAGCAGCGTAGTAGGGGACAGGGCGGCCATATATTTT CASSVVGDRAAIYF
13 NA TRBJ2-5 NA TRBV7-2 TGTGCCAGCAGCCCCCGGGACCAAGAGACCCAGTACTTC CASSPRDQETQYF
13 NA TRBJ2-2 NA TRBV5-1 TGCGCCAGCAGCTTGGCCATCCGGGGGGAGCTGTTTTTT CASSLAIRGELFF
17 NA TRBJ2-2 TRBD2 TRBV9 TGTGCCAGCAGCGTTGGACTAGCGGGAGCGATCACCGGGGAGCTGTTTTTT CASSVGLAGAITGELFF
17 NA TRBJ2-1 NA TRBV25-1 TGTGCCAGCAGTGGACAAAACATAGGGACACCTTACAATGAGCAGTTCTTC CASSGQNIGTPYNEQFF